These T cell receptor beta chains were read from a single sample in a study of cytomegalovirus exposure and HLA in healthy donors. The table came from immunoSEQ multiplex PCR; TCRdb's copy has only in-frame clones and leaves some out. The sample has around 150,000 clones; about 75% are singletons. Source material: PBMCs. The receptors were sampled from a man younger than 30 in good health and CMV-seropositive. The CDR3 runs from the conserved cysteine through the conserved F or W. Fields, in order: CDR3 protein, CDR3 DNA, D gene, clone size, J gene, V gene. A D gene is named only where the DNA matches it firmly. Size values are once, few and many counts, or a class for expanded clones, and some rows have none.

CASSQPRGQGHRYEQYF	TGTGCCAGCAGTCAGCCCAGGGGACAGGGCCACCGTTACGAGCAGTACTTC	TRBD1	once	TRBJ2-7	TRBV28
CATSQGRLQPQHF	TGTGCCACCAGCCAGGGAAGATTGCAGCCCCAGCATTTT	-	-	TRBJ1-5	TRBV15
CATLSGISYEQYF	TGTGCCACCCTTAGCGGGATCTCGTACGAGCAGTACTTC	TRBD2	-	TRBJ2-7	TRBV6-5
CASSLRRVQETQYF	TGTGCCAGCAGCCTCCGCCGAGTCCAAGAGACCCAGTACTTC	-	-	TRBJ2-5	TRBV7-8
CAWRGTDRGLTDTQYF	TGTGCCTGGAGGGGAACGGACAGGGGGCTCACAGATACGCAGTATTTT	TRBD1	once	TRBJ2-3	TRBV30
CASSLAFEESEQFF	TGTGCCAGCAGCTTAGCGTTCGAGGAGAGTGAGCAGTTCTTC	-	-	TRBJ2-1	TRBV7-8
CASSRREGNEQYF	TGTGCCAGCAGCCGAAGGGAGGGAAACGAGCAGTACTTC	TRBD2	-	TRBJ2-7	TRBV7-6
CASSRPSLLFSYEQYF	TGTGCCAGCAGTCGGCCTAGCCTCCTATTTTCCTACGAGCAGTACTTC	-	-	TRBJ2-7	TRBV28
CASSSLLREQFF	TGCGCCAGCAGCTCACTACTACGAGAACAGTTCTTC	-	few	TRBJ2-1	TRBV5-1
CASSLFGGGTEAFF	TGTGCCAGCAGCTTATTTGGGGGAGGCACTGAAGCTTTCTTT	-	-	TRBJ1-1	TRBV7-2
CASRIAGYSTEQYF	TGCGCCAGCAGAATAGCGGGATATTCTACGGAGCAGTACTTC	TRBD2	-	TRBJ2-7	TRBV5-1
CASSQDPAGYSYEQYF	TGCGCCAGCAGCCAAGATCCAGCGGGTTACTCCTACGAGCAGTACTTC	-	once	TRBJ2-7	TRBV4-1
CASSLPLGLAANTGELFF	TGCGCCAGCAGCCTACCCTTGGGACTAGCGGCGAACACCGGGGAGCTGTTTTTT	TRBD2	-	TRBJ2-2	TRBV4-1
CASSFAYEQYF	TGTGCCAGCAGCTTTGCGTACGAGCAGTACTTC	-	few	TRBJ2-7	TRBV7-9
CASSPRVDMNTEAFF	TGTGCCAGCTCACCGCGTGTTGATATGAACACTGAAGCTTTCTTT	-	-	TRBJ1-1	TRBV18
CASSPPSVDTQYF	TGTGCCAGCAGTCCTCCTAGTGTAGATACGCAGTATTTT	-	-	TRBJ2-3	TRBV28
CSLEESKRDGRGEAFF	TGCAGCCTTGAAGAGTCGAAAAGGGACGGGCGGGGTGAAGCTTTCTTT	-	-	TRBJ1-1	TRBV29-1
CATSRDSGIEETQYF	TGTGCCACCAGCAGAGATTCGGGGATCGAAGAGACCCAGTACTTC	-	-	TRBJ2-5	TRBV15
CSVEAVQGTEAFF	TGCAGCGTTGAAGCCGTTCAGGGGACTGAAGCTTTCTTT	-	-	TRBJ1-1	TRBV29-1
CASRFRGSSNQPQHF	TGTGCCAGCAGATTCCGGGGGAGTAGCAATCAGCCCCAGCATTTT	-	-	TRBJ1-5	TRBV28
CASSTSGTGGTEAFF	TGTGCCAGTAGTACCTCCGGGACAGGTGGCACTGAAGCTTTCTTT	TRBD1	-	TRBJ1-1	TRBV19
CASSPRIGPQHF	TGTGCCAGCAGCCCGCGGATTGGGCCCCAGCATTTT	-	few	TRBJ1-5	TRBV7-9
CASSPLLGEAGFQETQYF	TGTGCCAGCAGTCCCCTCTTGGGGGAGGCCGGCTTTCAAGAGACCCAGTACTTC	-	-	TRBJ2-5	TRBV27
CASSISGEPQHF	TGTGCCAGCAGTATTTCAGGGGAGCCCCAGCATTTT	-	-	TRBJ1-5	TRBV28
CASSLGQKFNEKLFF	TGTGCCAGCAGCTTAGGACAGAAGTTTAATGAAAAACTGTTTTTT	-	-	TRBJ1-4	TRBV7-9
CASSLIFEFVFRQGKAFF	TGTGCCAGCAGTTTAATTTTTGAGTTCGTTTTTAGACAGGGCAAAGCTTTCTTT	TRBD1	-	TRBJ1-1	TRBV27
CASSPGGQGAYEQYF	TGTGCCAGCTCACCAGGGGGACAGGGGGCCTACGAGCAGTACTTC	TRBD1	-	TRBJ2-7	TRBV18
CASSLNSGDTEAFF	TGTGCCAGCAGCTTAAATTCAGGGGACACTGAAGCTTTCTTT	-	-	TRBJ1-1	TRBV7-6
CATSRWEEAGNTIYF	TGTGCCACCAGCAGGTGGGAGGAGGCTGGAAACACCATATATTTT	-	-	TRBJ1-3	TRBV15
CASSQESPGQGKVYEQYF	TGCGCCAGCAGCCAAGAAAGCCCGGGACAGGGAAAGGTTTACGAGCAGTACTTC	TRBD1	-	TRBJ2-7	TRBV4-1
CASSPPPAGVDNEQFF	TGTGCCAGCAGCCCACCACCAGCGGGAGTCGACAATGAGCAGTTCTTC	TRBD2	-	TRBJ2-1	TRBV14
CASSQVPGGMSYEQYF	TGCGCCAGCAGCCAAGTACCGGGAGGAATGTCCTACGAGCAGTACTTC	TRBD2	-	TRBJ2-7	TRBV4-1
CASILAGSGNTIYF	TGTGCCAGCATCCTGGCGGGGTCTGGAAACACCATATATTTT	-	-	TRBJ1-3	TRBV2
CASSALAGPLTYEQYF	TGTGCCAGCAGTGCGCTAGCGGGACCATTGACTTACGAGCAGTACTTC	TRBD2	-	TRBJ2-7	TRBV28
CASSGSASGLSYEQYF	TGTGCCAGCAGCGGTTCGGCTAGCGGCCTTTCCTACGAGCAGTACTTC	TRBD2	-	TRBJ2-7	TRBV7-8
CSVAEETQYF	TGCAGCGTTGCGGAGGAGACCCAGTACTTC	-	once	TRBJ2-5	TRBV29-1
CASSKRTNSEAFF	TGTGCCAGTAGTAAGAGGACTAATTCTGAAGCTTTCTTT	-	-	TRBJ1-1	TRBV19
CASSYLGVGGSTNEQFF	TGTGCCAGCAGTTACTTGGGGGTGGGCGGGAGTACCAATGAGCAGTTCTTC	TRBD2	-	TRBJ2-1	TRBV27
CASSLQGGTNEKLFF	TGTGCCAGCAGCTTACAGGGTGGAACTAATGAAAAACTGTTTTTT	-	-	TRBJ1-4	TRBV7-2
CASTTLAGGVTDTQYF	TGTGCCAGCACTACCTTGGCGGGAGGAGTAACAGATACGCAGTATTTT	TRBD2	-	TRBJ2-3	TRBV5-4
CASSLDRGRNQPQHF	TGTGCCAGCAGCTTAGACAGGGGCCGGAATCAGCCCCAGCATTTT	TRBD1	once	TRBJ1-5	TRBV7-2
CASSLSASDYEQYF	TGCGCCAGCAGCCTATCGGCTAGCGACTACGAGCAGTACTTC	-	-	TRBJ2-7	TRBV4-1
CASSITPRRGTDTQYF	TGTGCCAGCAGTATCACGCCAAGGAGGGGTACAGATACGCAGTATTTT	-	-	TRBJ2-3	TRBV2
CASTVRLTDTQYF	TGTGCCAGCACTGTGCGACTCACAGATACGCAGTATTTT	-	-	TRBJ2-3	TRBV2
CASSRDSLEPAPQYF	TGTGCCAGCAGCCGGGACAGCCTAGAGCCGGCGCCGCAGTATTTT	TRBD1	-	TRBJ2-3	TRBV2
CASSGTGKANYGYTF	TGTGCCAGCAGCGGGACAGGCAAAGCTAACTATGGCTACACCTTC	TRBD1	-	TRBJ1-2	TRBV6-5
CASSPLAEGNEQFF	TGCGCCAGCAGCCCACTAGCGGAAGGGAATGAGCAGTTCTTC	TRBD2	-	TRBJ2-1	TRBV5-1